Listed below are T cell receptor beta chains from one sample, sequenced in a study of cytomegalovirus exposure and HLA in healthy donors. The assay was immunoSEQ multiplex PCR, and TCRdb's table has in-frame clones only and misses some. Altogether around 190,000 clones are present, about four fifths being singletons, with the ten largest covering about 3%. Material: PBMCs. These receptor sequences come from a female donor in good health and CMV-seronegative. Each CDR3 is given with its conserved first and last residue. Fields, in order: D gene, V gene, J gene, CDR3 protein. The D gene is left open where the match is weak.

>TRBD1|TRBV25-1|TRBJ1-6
CASSELGTDNSPLHF
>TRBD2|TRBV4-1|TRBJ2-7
CASSQWREGYEQYF
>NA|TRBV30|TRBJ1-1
CAWSVRGTVNTEAFF
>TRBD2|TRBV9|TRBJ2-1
CASSTRTDGLADYNEQFF
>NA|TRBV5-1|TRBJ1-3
CASSIGAASGNTIYF
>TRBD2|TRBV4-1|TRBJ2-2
CASSHLGVRLAEDTGELFF
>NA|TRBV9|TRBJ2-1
CASSAGGRGASLLHEQFF
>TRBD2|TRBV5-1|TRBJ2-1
CASSGGGTYNEQFF
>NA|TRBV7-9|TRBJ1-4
CASSSSVRVGGKDEKLFF
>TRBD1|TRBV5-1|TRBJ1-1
CASSSSGTGYTEAFF
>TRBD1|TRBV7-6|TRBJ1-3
CASSTGQGASGNTIYF
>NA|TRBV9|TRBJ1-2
CASSVDGTGGPANYGYTF
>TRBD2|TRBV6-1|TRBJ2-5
CASRTNGGVGETQYF
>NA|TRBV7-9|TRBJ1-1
CASSSTTHSNTEAFF
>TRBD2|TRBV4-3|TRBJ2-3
CASSQDMTGGYTQYF
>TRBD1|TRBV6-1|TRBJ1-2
CASSDEGADYGYTF
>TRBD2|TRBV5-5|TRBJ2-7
CASSSRTSGISYEQYF
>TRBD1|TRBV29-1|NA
CSVEGRGNFEQYF
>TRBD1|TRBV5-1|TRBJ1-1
CASSPQGAAEAFF
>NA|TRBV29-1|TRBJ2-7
CSARDTSYEQYF
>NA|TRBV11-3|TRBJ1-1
CASSPRPGQNTEAFF
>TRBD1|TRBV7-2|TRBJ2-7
CASSLYRGGEQYF
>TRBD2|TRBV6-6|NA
CASSYDRGVYEQYF
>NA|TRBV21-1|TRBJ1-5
CASSKSPRRGGSQPQHF
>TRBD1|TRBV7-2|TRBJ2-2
CASSSGQITGELFF
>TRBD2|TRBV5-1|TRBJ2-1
CASSLELAGGTAQFF
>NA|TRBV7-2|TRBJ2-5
CASSLASPGQETQYF
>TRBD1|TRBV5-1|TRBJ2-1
CASSRQGSYNEQFF
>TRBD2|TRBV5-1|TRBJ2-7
CASSLGTSGVYEQYF
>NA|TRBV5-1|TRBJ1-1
CASSLVGAMNTEAFF
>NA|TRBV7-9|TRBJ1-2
CASSLASWGGYGYTF
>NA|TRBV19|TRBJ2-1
CASKLGGPGLEQFF
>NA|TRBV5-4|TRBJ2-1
CASSPSSGWHSYNEQFF
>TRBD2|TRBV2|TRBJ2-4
CASSESLAGAKNIQYF
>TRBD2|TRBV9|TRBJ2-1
CASSGLAGDNEQFF
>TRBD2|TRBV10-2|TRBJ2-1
CASKLAGESEQFF
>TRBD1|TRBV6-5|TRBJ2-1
CASSYGTDSYNEQFF
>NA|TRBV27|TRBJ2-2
CASSLSPLGGTGELFF
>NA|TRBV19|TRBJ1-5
CASRVTGGVYQPQHF
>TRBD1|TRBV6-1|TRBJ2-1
CASSRTRDRGNEQFF
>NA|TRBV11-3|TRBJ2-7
CASSLTPVEQYF